These T cell receptor beta chains were read from a single sample in a study of memory CD4+ T cells and cytomegalovirus serostatus. Generated by immunoSEQ multiplex PCR, the TCRdb table keeps only in-frame clones and is missing some. The sample carries 50,000 to 65,000 clones, more than 70% recorded once. Sequencing input: memory CD4+ T cells from blood. These receptors all come from an adult in good health and CMV-seropositive. The CDR3 runs from the conserved cysteine through the conserved F or W. Fields, in order: J gene, D gene, V gene, clone size, CDR3 protein, CDR3 DNA. D genes are given only for firm matches. Only some rows state a clone size, as once, few, many or a class for expanded clones.

TRBJ2-1 TRBD2 TRBV6-1 few CASPWGTRSGEQFF TGTGCCAGTCCCTGGGGGACTAGGTCCGGTGAGCAGTTCTTC
TRBJ2-5 TRBD2 TRBV15 few CATSRETAGEETQYF TGTGCCACCAGCAGAGAGACGGCGGGGGAAGAGACCCAGTACTTC
TRBJ1-2 - TRBV7-2 - CASSPQSTNYGYTF TGTGCCAGCAGCCCCCAGTCGACTAACTATGGCTACACCTTC
TRBJ1-1 TRBD1 TRBV10-1 - CASSPPGGTEAFF TGCGCCAGCAGTCCCCCAGGGGGCACTGAAGCTTTCTTT
TRBJ1-1 TRBD1 TRBV6-1 medium-sized CASSQGARAFF TGTGCCAGCTCCCAGGGGGCGAGGGCTTTCTTT
TRBJ2-5 - TRBV7-9 once CASTPGTDPYWETQYF TGTGCCAGCACTCCCGGGACGGACCCTTATTGGGAGACCCAGTACTTC
TRBJ2-7 - TRBV5-4 - CASSLKGDGSPRSYEQYF TGTGCCAGCAGCTTGAAGGGGGACGGATCTCCCCGCTCCTACGAGCAGTACTTC
TRBJ2-1 TRBD2 TRBV5-4 - CASRASGGAEQFF TGTGCCAGCAGGGCTAGCGGGGGGGCCGAGCAGTTCTTC
TRBJ2-1 TRBD2 TRBV5-8 - CASKFSGSYNEQFF TGTGCCAGCAAATTTAGCGGGAGTTACAATGAGCAGTTCTTC
TRBJ2-7 - TRBV2 - CASEEIGQFNEQYF TGTGCCAGCGAAGAAATTGGGCAGTTTAACGAGCAGTACTTC
TRBJ2-2 - TRBV15 - CATSRDPQGVRSGELSF TGTGCCACCAGCAGAGATCCCCAGGGCGTAAGGTCCGGGGAGCTGTCTTTT
TRBJ2-1 TRBD2 TRBV2 - CASKTSETYNEQFF TGTGCCAGCAAGACTAGCGAAACCTACAATGAGCAGTTCTTC
TRBJ2-4 TRBD2 TRBV19 - CASRPTSGNIQYF TGTGCCAGTAGACCGACTAGCGGAAACATTCAGTACTTC
TRBJ2-1 - TRBV7-8 - CASSHRSNSYNEQFF TGTGCCAGCAGCCACAGGAGTAACTCCTACAATGAGCAGTTCTTC
TRBJ2-1 - TRBV29-1 once CSVVDDEQFF TGCAGCGTCGTGGACGATGAGCAGTTCTTC
TRBJ1-2 - TRBV5-6 - CASSGGVGVYGYTF TGTGCCAGCAGCGGCGGGGTGGGGGTTTATGGCTACACCTTC
TRBJ2-7 - TRBV13 - CASSRGQLQYEQYF TGTGCCAGCAGCCGTGGACAGCTACAATACGAGCAGTACTTC
TRBJ2-6 - TRBV19 - CASSTLTAGANVLTF TGTGCCAGTAGTACCCTCACAGCCGGGGCCAACGTCCTGACTTTC
TRBJ2-3 - TRBV18 - CASSPTGMSTDTQYF TGTGCCAGCTCACCTACAGGGATGAGCACAGATACGCAGTATTTT
TRBJ1-5 - TRBV6-1 - CASKVNRAERQPQHF TGTGCCAGCAAGGTCAACAGGGCCGAGAGACAGCCCCAGCATTTT
TRBJ1-2 - TRBV20-1 - CSGGHDGYTF TGCAGTGGCGGACATGATGGCTACACCTTC
TRBJ1-2 - TRBV19 - CASENRDHLLGYTF TGTGCCAGTGAAAACAGGGACCACCTGCTCGGCTACACCTTC
TRBJ2-5 TRBD2 TRBV7-9 - CASSPGLADSQETQYF TGTGCCAGCAGCCCTGGACTAGCGGATTCCCAAGAGACCCAGTACTTC
TRBJ2-5 - TRBV28 - CASSLGAGTYQETQYF TGTGCCAGCAGTTTAGGGGCGGGAACCTATCAAGAGACCCAGTACTTC
TRBJ1-1 - TRBV2 - CASSESQTLGTEAFF TGTGCCAGCAGTGAGTCCCAGACCTTGGGCACTGAAGCTTTCTTT
TRBJ1-2 TRBD1 TRBV19 - CASSKIRLQGGRTNYGYTF TGTGCCAGTAGTAAAATACGCCTACAGGGGGGACGGACTAACTATGGCTACACCTTC
TRBJ2-6 - TRBV27 - CASSFLPLFSGANVLTF TGTGCCAGCAGTTTCCTCCCGCTGTTCTCTGGGGCCAACGTCCTGACTTTC
TRBJ2-5 TRBD1 TRBV11-3 few CASSLDPPGGYKETQYF TGTGCCAGCAGCTTAGATCCCCCAGGGGGCTATAAAGAGACCCAGTACTTC
TRBJ1-6 - TRBV9 few CASSARTIESPLHF TGTGCCAGCAGCGCCCGGACAATTGAATCACCCCTCCACTTT
TRBJ2-3 - TRBV30 once CAWSGVAIFSTDMQYF TGTGCCTGGAGTGGGGTAGCGATTTTTAGCACAGATATGCAGTATTTT
TRBJ2-7 - TRBV6-1 - CASMATPYEQYF TGTGCCAGCATGGCCACCCCCTACGAGCAGTACTTC
TRBJ1-5 - TRBV2 - CASNSLGGQPQHF TGTGCCAGCAATTCTCTCGGAGGGCAGCCCCAGCATTTT
TRBJ2-2 - TRBV7-2 - CASSLGPGSGELFF TGTGCCAGCAGCCTGGGGCCAGGGTCCGGGGAGCTGTTTTTT
TRBJ1-1 - TRBV18 - CASSPLLTEAFF TGTGCCAGCTCACCGCTACTCACTGAAGCTTTCTTT
TRBJ1-3 TRBD1 TRBV19 - CASSIRGRNTIYF TGTGCCAGTAGTATCAGGGGGCGAAACACCATATATTTT
TRBJ2-7 TRBD2 TRBV7-9 - CASSSSPGLVGDEQYF TGTGCCAGCAGCTCCTCCCCGGGACTAGTAGGGGACGAGCAGTACTTC
TRBJ2-7 TRBD1 TRBV6-5 - CASRGTGTAGEQYF TGTGCCAGCAGAGGGACAGGGACGGCGGGCGAGCAGTACTTC
TRBJ2-5 TRBD2 TRBV27 - CASGRAGGETQYF TGTGCCAGCGGGAGGGCCGGGGGAGAGACCCAGTACTTC
TRBJ2-7 - TRBV7-3 - CASSLTWGYEQYF TGTGCCAGCAGCTTAACTTGGGGGTACGAGCAGTACTTC
TRBJ2-3 TRBD2 TRBV10-1 - CATSSGSKDTQYF TGCGCCACCTCAAGCGGGAGTAAAGATACGCAGTATTTT
TRBJ1-1 - TRBV29-1 few CSVDIRTGNTEAFF TGCAGCGTGGACATTAGGACGGGGAACACTGAAGCTTTCTTT
TRBJ2-7 - TRBV5-1 - CASSLGGTYSYEQYF TGCGCCAGCAGCTTAGGGGGGACTTACTCCTACGAGCAGTACTTC
TRBJ2-2 - TRBV7-8 few CASSSTRRDYGELFF TGTGCCAGCAGCTCTACTAGAAGGGATTACGGGGAGCTGTTTTTT
TRBJ1-1 TRBD1 TRBV5-4 medium-sized CASSSRTGPMNTEAFF TGTGCCAGCAGTTCACGGACAGGGCCAATGAACACTGAAGCTTTCTTT
TRBJ2-5 - TRBV7-2 - CASSPGPPGDPLATQYF TGTGCCAGCAGCCCGGGCCCGCCAGGGGACCCCCTAGCGACCCAGTACTTC
TRBJ2-3 - TRBV5-1 once CASSPDSHTDTQYF TGCGCCAGCAGCCCGGACAGCCACACAGATACGCAGTATTTT
TRBJ1-2 - TRBV29-1 - CSVDDGGVGGYTF TGCAGCGTCGATGATGGAGGGGTGGGAGGCTACACCTTC
TRBJ2-1 TRBD2 TRBV4-1 - CASSQERGQGSAWGGNEQFF TGCGCCAGCAGCCAAGAAAGGGGTCAGGGATCGGCATGGGGGGGGAATGAGCAGTTCTTC
TRBJ1-3 - TRBV28 - CASRTGSSGNTIYF TGTGCCAGCAGGACAGGCTCCTCTGGAAACACCATATATTTT
TRBJ1-1 - TRBV4-1 - CASSRQLNTEAFF TGCGCCAGCAGCCGGCAGCTGAACACTGAAGCTTTCTTT
TRBJ2-1 TRBD1 TRBV5-6 - CASSLIGLGTGGINEQFF TGTGCCAGCAGCTTGATCGGATTGGGGACAGGGGGAATCAATGAGCAGTTCTTC
TRBJ1-6 - TRBV7-2 - CASSLSSVNSPLHF TGTGCCAGCAGCTTATCTTCCGTAAATTCACCCCTCCACTTT
TRBJ2-5 - TRBV5-1 - CASSPGSPWGKETQYF TGCGCCAGCAGCCCCGGATCGCCTTGGGGGAAAGAGACCCAGTACTTC
TRBJ2-2 - TRBV28 - CASSLRQSYTGELFF TGTGCCAGCAGTTTGAGGCAGTCCTACACCGGGGAGCTGTTTTTT
TRBJ2-7 TRBD2 TRBV11-2 - CASSLIWGGYEQYF TGTGCCAGCAGCTTAATATGGGGGGGATACGAGCAGTACTTC
TRBJ2-6 - TRBV5-5 - CASSLAVGSGANVLTF TGTGCCAGCAGCTTGGCCGTGGGCTCTGGGGCCAACGTCCTGACTTTC
TRBJ1-1 - TRBV6-5 few CASSSRVETEAFF TGTGCCAGCAGTTCTAGGGTAGAGACTGAAGCTTTCTTT
TRBJ2-1 TRBD2 TRBV19 - CASSGGLAAYNEQFF TGTGCCAGTAGTGGGGGACTAGCGGCCTACAATGAGCAGTTCTTC
TRBJ1-2 TRBD1 TRBV7-2 - CASSGTGTGVANYGYTF TGTGCCAGCAGCGGAACCGGGACAGGGGTTGCTAACTATGGCTACACCTTC